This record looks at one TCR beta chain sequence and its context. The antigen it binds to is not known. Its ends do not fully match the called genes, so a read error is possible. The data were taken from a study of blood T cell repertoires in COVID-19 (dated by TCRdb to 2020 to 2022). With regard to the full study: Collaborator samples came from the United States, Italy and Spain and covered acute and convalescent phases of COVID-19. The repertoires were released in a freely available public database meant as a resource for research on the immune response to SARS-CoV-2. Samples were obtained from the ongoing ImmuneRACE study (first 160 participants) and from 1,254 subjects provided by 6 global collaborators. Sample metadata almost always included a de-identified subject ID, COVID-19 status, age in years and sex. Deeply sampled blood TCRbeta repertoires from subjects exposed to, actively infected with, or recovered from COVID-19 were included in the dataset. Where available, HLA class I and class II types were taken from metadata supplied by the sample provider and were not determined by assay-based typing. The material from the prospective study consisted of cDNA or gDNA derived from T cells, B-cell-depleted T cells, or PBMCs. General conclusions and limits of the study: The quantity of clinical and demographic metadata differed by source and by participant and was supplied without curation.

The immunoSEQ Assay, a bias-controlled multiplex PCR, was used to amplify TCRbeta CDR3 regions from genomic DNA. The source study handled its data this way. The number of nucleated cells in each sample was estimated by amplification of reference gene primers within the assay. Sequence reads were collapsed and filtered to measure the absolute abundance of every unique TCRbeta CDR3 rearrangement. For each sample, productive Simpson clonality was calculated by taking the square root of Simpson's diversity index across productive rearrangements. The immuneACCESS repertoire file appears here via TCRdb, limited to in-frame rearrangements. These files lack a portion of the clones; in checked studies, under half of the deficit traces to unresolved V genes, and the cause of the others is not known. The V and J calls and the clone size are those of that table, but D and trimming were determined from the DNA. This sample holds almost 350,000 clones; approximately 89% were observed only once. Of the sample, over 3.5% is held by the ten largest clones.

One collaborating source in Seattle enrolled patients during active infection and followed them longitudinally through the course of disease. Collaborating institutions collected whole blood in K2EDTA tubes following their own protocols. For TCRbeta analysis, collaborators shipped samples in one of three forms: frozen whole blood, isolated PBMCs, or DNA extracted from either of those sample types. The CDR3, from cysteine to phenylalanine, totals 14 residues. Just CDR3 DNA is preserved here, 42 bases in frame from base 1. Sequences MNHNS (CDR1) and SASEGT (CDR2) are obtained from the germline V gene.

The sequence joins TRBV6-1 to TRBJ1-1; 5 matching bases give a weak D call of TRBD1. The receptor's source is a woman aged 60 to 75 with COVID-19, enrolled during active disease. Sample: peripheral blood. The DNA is TGTGCCAGCAGTCAAGCGGGGCGACCCACTGAAGCTTTCTTT. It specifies CASSQAGRPTEAFF.